This entry lists 22 T cell receptor beta chains sequenced from one sample in a study of cytomegalovirus exposure and HLA in healthy donors. The PCR contained 60 Vbeta and 13 Jbeta primers. Clones were sequenced by immunoSEQ multiplex PCR, and TCRdb holds only the in-frame ones, with some missing. The sample table includes some 55,000 clones. Sequenced input: PBMCs. The receptor set was obtained from a man aged 18 to 30 in good health and CMV-seropositive.

V gene TRBV5-1 combines with J gene TRBJ1-1; D remains unclear. V dropped 0 bases and J dropped 0 bases, with 6 bases sitting between them. CDR3 length: 14 residues. Germline values: CDR1 SGHRS, CDR2 YFSETQ. The CDR3 DNA follows: TGCGCCAGCAGCTTGGTCCAAATGAACACTGAAGCTTTCTTT. Translated: CASSLVQMNTEAFF.

The chain's CDR3 is CATRDGANTGELFF. CDR3 sequence (DNA): TGTGCCACCAGAGACGGAGCGAACACCGGGGAGCTGTTTTTT. This chain connects TRBV6-5 to TRBJ2-2, with D unclear. This CDR3 comprises 14 residues. Trimming removed 10 bases at V and 0 bases at J, with 12 bases between. CDR1 is MNHEY and CDR2 is SVGAGI in the germline V gene.

V usage is TRBV2 and J usage is TRBJ2-5, with TRBD2 matching 12 bases. The length of the CDR3 is 16 residues. V lost 6 bases and J lost 5; bases outside the gene matches: 10. CDR1 and CDR2 from the germline V gene are SNHLY and FYNNEI. Here the CDR3 DNA reads TGTGCCAGCAGGAGACTAGCGGGAGTGAGAAAGGAGACCCAGTACTTC. It codes for CASRRLAGVRKETQYF.

The chain has TRBV5-6 and TRBJ1-1; no firm D call. V lost 0 bases and J lost 3, with 6 bases in between. The CDR3 length is 13 residues. Looked up from germline, CDR1 is SGHDT and CDR2 is YYEEEE. CDR3 loop: CASSLAQDTEAFF. The CDR3 DNA follows: TGTGCCAGCAGCTTGGCGCAGGACACTGAAGCTTTCTTT.

The rearrangement joins TRBV27 to TRBJ1-3; D unresolved. Germline loops: CDR1 MNHEY, CDR2 SMNVEV (reference sequence). V was cut by 6 bases and J by 2 bases, with 11 bases left in between. The CDR3 runs to 14 residues. CDR3 sequence: CASSQVPPGNTIYF. The CDR3 DNA reads TGTGCCAGCAGCCAGGTGCCGCCTGGAAACACCATATATTTT.

This chain joins TRBV28 and TRBJ2-6, with D possibly TRBD2 on 6 matching bases. Trimming left V 6 bases short and J 0 bases short, with 9 bases between. The CDR3 sequence is 15 residues long. Germline lookup yields CDR1 MDHEN and CDR2 SYDVKM. CDR3 residues: CASREGSSGANVLTF. CDR3 nucleotide sequence: TGTGCCAGCAGGGAGGGGAGCTCTGGGGCCAACGTCCTGACTTTC.

Turning to this clone: The junction and the germline gene differ at one end; a read error may be behind it. Different DNA sequences within this sample yield the same CDR3. V gene TRBV6-5 combines with J gene TRBJ2-1, with D possibly TRBD2 on 6 matching bases. This CDR3 comprises 14 residues. CDR1 is MNHEY and CDR2 is SVGAGI in the germline V gene. The CDR3 reads CASSYLATSGEQFF. CDR3 nucleotide sequence: TGCGCCAGCAGCTACCTAGCGACCTCGGGTGAGCAGTTCTTC.

The chain is built from TRBV19 and TRBJ2-7; 7 bases are shared with TRBD2. With 2 bases clipped from V and 4 bases from J, the junction kept 2 bases outside the gene matches. CDR1 and CDR2 from the germline V gene are LNHDA and SQIVND (reference sequence). The CDR3 has 13 amino acids. This CDR3 reads CASSISGRYEQYF. Here the CDR3 DNA reads TGTGCCAGTAGTATATCCGGGAGGTACGAGCAGTACTTC.

The chain joins TRBV30 to TRBJ1-2, with D tentatively TRBD1 (6 bases). The ends were cut back, 6 bases at V and 2 bases at J, with 16 bases in the middle. In germline, CDR1 is GTSNPN, CDR2 SVGIG (reference sequence). The CDR3 is 14 residues long. CDR3 sequence: CACSTGARNYGYTF. The CDR3 region has the DNA TGTGCCTGTTCGACAGGCGCTAGGAACTATGGCTACACCTTC.

V usage is TRBV4-1 and J usage is TRBJ2-1, with D unresolved. Germline-derived CDR1 and CDR2 are MGHRA and YSYEKL. V lost 1 base, J lost 4 bases, and 5 bases lay in between. This CDR3 is built from 13 residues. The CDR3: CASSQAQYNEQFF. CDR3 coding DNA: TGCGCCAGCAGCCAAGCCCAATACAATGAGCAGTTCTTC.

The chain uses TRBV29-1 and TRBJ2-2, with D possibly TRBD2 on 6 matching bases. The V end was cut by 4 bases, the J end by 4 bases, with 13 bases between. Looked up from germline, CDR1 is SQVTM and CDR2 is ANQGSEA. The CDR3 has 14 residues. The DNA of the CDR3 is TGCAGCGTTGCGGGGCTAGCGACCACCGGGGAGCTGTTTTTT. Protein sequence: CSVAGLATTGELFF.

The chain has TRBV19 and TRBJ2-1; 10 bases fit TRBD2. Germline V gene data show CDR1 as LNHDA and CDR2 as SQIVND (reference sequence). Losses at the gene ends were 1 base for V and 10 bases for J; bases not matched to a gene: 4. CDR3 length: 14 amino acids. CDR3 coding DNA: TGTGCCAGTAGTATAGGGACTAGCGGCCAGGAGCAGTTCTTC. Translation gives CASSIGTSGQEQFF.

This sequence joins TRBV2 and TRBJ1-1, with TRBD1 as a possible D gene (6 bases). Trimming removed 8 bases at V and 7 bases at J, with 11 bases between. The CDR3 runs 11 residues. Germline V lookup: CDR1 SNHLY, CDR2 FYNNEI. Here the CDR3 DNA reads TGTGCCAGCGGACAGTGGAATGAAGCTTTCTTT. It codes for CASGQWNEAFF.

The V and J genes are TRBV27 and TRBJ1-1; D not resolved. The CDR3 covers 15 residues. Deletions cut 9 bases from V and 5 bases from J, with 22 bases between. Per the germline V gene, CDR1 is MNHEY and CDR2 is SMNVEV (reference sequence). CDR3 DNA: TGTGCCAGTAGACTAACCCCTATTCGGTGGACTGAAGCTTTCTTT. Its translation is CASRLTPIRWTEAFF.

The J gene is TRBJ1-3, the V gene TRBV6-5; D possibly corresponds to TRBD1 (6 bases). The CDR3 sequence is 14 residues long. The germline V gene has CDR1 MNHEY and CDR2 SVGAGI. The V gene lost 6 bases and the J gene lost 0 bases, with 9 bases spanning the gap. The CDR3 coding sequence is TGTGCCAGCAGCAGACAGGTCTCTGGAAACACCATATATTTT. The encoded protein is CASSRQVSGNTIYF.

The chain uses TRBV6-5 and TRBJ2-7, with 8 bases lining up with TRBD2. CDR3 length: 14 amino acids. V was pared by 10 bases and J by 1 base, with 9 bases of the junction left unmatched. Per germline, CDR1 MNHEY and CDR2 SVGAGI. The CDR3 sequence is CAISRVAGSYEQYF. In nucleotides, the CDR3 is TGTGCCATCTCAAGGGTAGCGGGATCCTACGAGCAGTACTTC.

This chain connects TRBV7-3 to TRBJ2-2; TRBD1 aligns across 8 bases. Germline CDR1 reads SGHTA; CDR2 reads FQGTGA. The CDR3 extends over 15 amino acids. V lost 5 bases, J lost 4 bases, and 6 bases stayed unmatched. CDR3 coding DNA: TGTGCCAGCAGCATCCAGGGGGCGGTCACCGGGGAGCTGTTTTTT. This encodes CASSIQGAVTGELFF.

This chain connects TRBV5-8 to TRBJ1-5, with D possibly TRBD1 on 6 matching bases. V was pared by 1 base and J by 5 bases, with 7 bases between. Germline V CDR1 and CDR2: SGHTS, YDEGEE. The CDR3 covers 13 residues. CDR3 amino acids: CASSLNRDQPQHF. CDR3 DNA sequence: TGTGCCAGCAGCTTGAACAGGGATCAGCCCCAGCATTTT.

The chain has TRBV18 and TRBJ1-1, with D possibly being TRBD1 (5 bases). V was clipped by 3 bases and J by 6 bases, with 17 bases between them. CDR1 is KGHSH and CDR2 is LQKENI in the germline V gene. The CDR3 sequence is 15 residues long. In DNA, the CDR3 is TGTGCCAGCTCACCCCGACAGTCCAGCGGGTCTGAAGCTTTCTTT. Its protein is CASSPRQSSGSEAFF.

The chain joins TRBV2 to TRBJ1-2; D is unclear. V gave up 5 bases and J gave up 7 bases, with 8 bases separating them. The CDR3 consists of 11 residues. CDR1 is SNHLY and CDR2 is FYNNEI in the germline V gene. The CDR3: CASSPTVGYTF. The CDR3 DNA sequence: TGTGCCAGCAGTCCCACGGTTGGCTACACCTTC. Full variable domain (rest looked up from reference TRBV2 and TRBJ1-2): EPEVTQTPSHQVTQMGQEVILRCVPISNHLYFYWYRQILGQKVEFLVSFYNNEISEKSEIFDDQFSVERPDGSNFTLKIRSTKLEDSAMYFCASSPTVGYTFGSGTRLTVV.

The chain couples TRBV4-1 to TRBJ2-5; D not certain. The CDR3 extends over 17 amino acids. V lost 6 bases and J 7 bases, leaving 27 bases between the germline ends. Germline V gene sequence: CDR1 MGHRA, CDR2 YSYEKL. The DNA for the CDR3 is TGCGCCAGCAGGGAATCTGTGGCTAGACTCCAGCCCGGGACCCAGTACTTC. Translation: CASRESVARLQPGTQYF.

The chain combines TRBV28 with TRBJ2-1, with TRBD1 identical over 7 bases. From germline, CDR1 is MDHEN and CDR2 SYDVKM. V shed 4 bases, J shed 4 bases, and the junction held 7 bases outside the gene matches. The length of the CDR3 is 15 residues. DNA for the CDR3: TGTGCCAGCAGTTCACGGGACAGAACTTACAATGAGCAGTTCTTC. As protein: CASSSRDRTYNEQFF.